This T cell receptor (beta chain) is from a study of vaccination effects on CD4 cells after COVID-19 (dated by TCRdb to the early 2020s). Regarding the research as a whole: To identify antigen-specific CD4+ T cell clonotypes by their expansion, the ViraFEST assay first stimulated PBMC with viral peptide pools and then applied TCR sequencing. Post-vaccine samples across the study were collected a median of 72 days after the second dose, with a range of 14 to 241. Some 2 million PBMC per well were cultured in IMDM with about 5.1% human AB serum, roughly 11 IU/ml IL-2 and gentamicin, plus 10 ug/ml peptides. SARS-CoV-2 spike-specific CD4+ TCR repertoires were compared before and after mRNA vaccination in COVID-19 convalescent patients and in infection-naive vaccine recipients. Altogether, nine to ten COVID-19 convalescent patients and a few SARS-CoV-2-naive healthy vaccine recipients made up the full study. Cultures from other donors in the study were sequenced using the Oncomine TCR Beta short-read assay on an Illumina iSeq 100. Beyond this particular receptor, the publication reports: Limitations of the study were the small number of convalescent patients and the absence of early post-infection timepoints. In healthy vaccine recipients, vaccine-induced clones were almost all SARS-CoV-2 mono-reactive, with only 1 of 255 cross-reactive with common cold coronaviruses. Both infection-induced and vaccine-induced clones contracted markedly at late post-vaccination timepoints, which is consistent with waning T cell responses.

After approximately eleven days of culture, CD4+ T cells were isolated with the EasySep CD4+ T cell isolation kit. Participants received two doses of either the BNT162b2 or the mRNA-1273 mRNA SARS-CoV-2 vaccine. Negative nucleocapsid antibody results before and after vaccination confirmed that the healthy vaccine recipients had no prior SARS-CoV-2 infection. On days 3 and 7, half of the culture medium was replaced with fresh IL-2-containing medium. Unless noted otherwise, every peptide stimulation condition was grown in triplicate wells. PBMC were separated from whole blood using Ficoll-Paque Plus gradient centrifugation and were then either cryopreserved at -140C or used fresh. Genomic DNA was extracted from cultured CD4+ T cells with the QIAamp micro DNA kit. The receptor library was made with the immunoSEQ multiplex PCR assay. DNA from the cultured and isolated CD4+ T cells underwent TCR beta CDR3 sequencing. The source study handled its data this way. Non-productive TCR sequences were removed and reads were trimmed to the CDR3 region, keeping CDR3s of at least 7 amino acids. The MANAFEST web app was used to pick out antigen-specific clonotypes by comparing their expansion in peptide wells with that in reference cultures. To count as positive, a clone had to show expansion at FDR<0.05 compared with the reference and with all other wells, an odds ratio above 5, and a frequency above 0.1% in two replicate wells. Clonotypes significantly expanded in SARS-CoV-2 spike wells and in at least one common cold coronavirus spike condition were defined as cross-reactive. CDR3 similarity was assessed by Levenshtein distance with the stringdist R package, and unrooted trees were built with ape in R 3.6.1. TCRdb re-hosts the immuneACCESS table, in-frame sequences only. Its copies lack some clones; in the studies checked, an unresolved V gene accounts for under half of them, and the cause for the rest is not known. V and J calls and clone size are those listed in that table; D and trimming were worked out from the DNA. The sample table records 70,000 or so clones; nearly 75% of these occur just once. The top ten clones comprise about 2.5% of the sample.

The CDR1 and CDR2 encoded by the germline V gene are MGHRA and YSYEKL. The cysteine opens and the phenylalanine closes a CDR3 of 15 amino acids. The entry retains the CDR3 DNA only, 45 bases that are in frame from base 1. V was cut back by 0 bases and J by 13 bases, leaving a gap of 16 bases between them. On this clone: The antigen it binds to is not known. Per-nucleotide qualities are absent, and no much larger clonotype sits a single base away.

The chain was built from TRBV4-1 and TRBJ1-6; the D gene is possibly TRBD1, with 6 bases matching. This specimen consisted of CD4+ T cells from PBMCs cultured without peptide, obtained after COVID-19 vaccination. The TCR originated in a human donor who received a COVID-19 vaccine. The DNA sequence is as follows: TGCGCCAGCAGCCAAGAAGGTGGGGGGCGGGGGCCCCTCCACTTT. Translated, this gives CASSQEGGGRGPLHF.